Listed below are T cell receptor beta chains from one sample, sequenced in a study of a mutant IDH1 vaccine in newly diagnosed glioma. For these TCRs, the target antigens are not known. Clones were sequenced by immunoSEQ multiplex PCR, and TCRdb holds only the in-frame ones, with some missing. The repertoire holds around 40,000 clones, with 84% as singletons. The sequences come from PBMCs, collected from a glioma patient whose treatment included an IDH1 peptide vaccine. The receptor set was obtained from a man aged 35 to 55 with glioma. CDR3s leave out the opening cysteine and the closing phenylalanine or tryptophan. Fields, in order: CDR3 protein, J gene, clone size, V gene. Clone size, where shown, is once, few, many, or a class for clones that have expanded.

ASSQEASGTLYNEQF TRBJ2-1 NA TRBV14
ASSGLAGGGGNEQF TRBJ2-1 NA TRBV6-6
ASSRRDRGSGNIQY TRBJ2-4 once TRBV5-4
ASSVEENTEAF TRBJ1-1 few TRBV6-4
ASSLHTSGSQIGTQY TRBJ2-3 NA TRBV7-2
GLGSSYEQY TRBJ2-7 NA TRBV20-1
ASQESNTGELF TRBJ2-2 NA TRBV28
ASSYSRGNEKLF TRBJ1-4 NA TRBV6-5
ASTQEGGTEAF TRBJ1-1 NA TRBV7-2
ASSIHGQSNQPQH TRBJ1-5 NA TRBV5-1
ASSAEQGVGTQY TRBJ2-5 NA TRBV6-4
ASSSQVEAF TRBJ1-1 NA TRBV7-2
ASSSGTETYEQY TRBJ2-7 NA TRBV19
ASSLSDNTEAF TRBJ1-1 NA TRBV7-3
ASSPPWTGRTYQETQY TRBJ2-5 few TRBV9
ASSPFPRGRAYNEQF TRBJ2-1 NA TRBV5-1
ASSPLQGSTAF TRBJ1-1 NA TRBV18
ASSSQLRGGFYGYT TRBJ1-2 NA TRBV6-5
ASSLQADTQY TRBJ2-3 NA TRBV7-9
ASSYRGTEAF TRBJ1-1 NA TRBV7-2
ASSPYTGTAEQY TRBJ2-7 NA TRBV18
ASSLVVSPYEQY TRBJ2-7 NA TRBV5-1
ASSLQGLNQPQH TRBJ1-5 NA TRBV4-1
ASSLVAGLETQY TRBJ2-5 NA TRBV7-7
ASSFGGAYYEQY TRBJ2-7 NA TRBV7-2
ASSRTGGANVLT TRBJ2-6 once TRBV2
ASVASPINTIY TRBJ1-3 NA TRBV6-5
ASSSRDRGVYGYT TRBJ1-2 NA TRBV11-2
ASSPGRTDTQY TRBJ2-3 NA TRBV4-1
ASSLALAGGREQF TRBJ2-1 NA TRBV5-1
ASNEEHTGELF TRBJ2-2 NA TRBV5-1
ATSRGRNTEAF TRBJ1-1 NA TRBV15
ASSSGRDFSPQH TRBJ1-5 NA TRBV5-6
AISEGAYSNQPQH TRBJ1-5 NA TRBV10-3
ASSETGNTEAF TRBJ1-1 NA TRBV11-3
ASSYFIGRNEQF TRBJ2-1 NA TRBV5-4
ASSVRITDTQY TRBJ2-3 NA TRBV27
ASSLNTGARHEQF TRBJ2-1 NA TRBV7-9
ASSFLRTGGDIQY TRBJ2-4 NA TRBV6-5
SVVGVSGANVLT TRBJ2-6 NA TRBV29-1
ASSLGGAQPGYT TRBJ1-2 once TRBV5-8